A selection of T cell receptor beta chains follows, all from one sample in a study of blood T cell repertoires in COVID-19. Sequenced by immunoSEQ multiplex PCR; TCRdb stores in-frame clones only, minus some. Of approximately 150,000 clones detected, around 90% appear once; the ten largest clones hold 2.5%. The sample comprised peripheral blood. Receptors originate from a woman of 80 years or more with COVID-19, enrolled during active disease. The CDR3 runs from the conserved cysteine through the conserved F or W. The D gene is left open where the match is weak. Size is omitted from some rows. Given values are once, few, many or a class for expanded clones.

D gene: TRBD1
clone size: NA
V gene: TRBV5-1
J gene: TRBJ2-5
CDR3 DNA: TGCGCCAGCAGCTTGTCTCCTACCGGGACAGGCGAGACCCAGTACTTC
CDR3 protein: CASSLSPTGTGETQYF

D gene: TRBD1
clone size: few
V gene: TRBV10-1
J gene: TRBJ1-2
CDR3 DNA: TGCGCCAGCTGGGGACAGGGGATAGGTGGCTACACCTTC
CDR3 protein: CASWGQGIGGYTF

D gene: NA
clone size: NA
V gene: TRBV28
J gene: TRBJ1-5
CDR3 DNA: TGTGCCAGCAGGCCTACGGGGGTAAATCAGCCCCAGCATTTT
CDR3 protein: CASRPTGVNQPQHF

D gene: TRBD2
clone size: NA
V gene: TRBV11-2
J gene: TRBJ2-1
CDR3 DNA: TGTGCCAGCAGCCCCGGGTCCAGCGGGAGGAATGAGCAGTTCTTC
CDR3 protein: CASSPGSSGRNEQFF

D gene: NA
clone size: NA
V gene: TRBV6-2/TRBV6-3
J gene: TRBJ1-1
CDR3 DNA: TGTGCCAGCAGTTACCCTCCGACAGTTCCGAACACTGAAGCTTTCTTT
CDR3 protein: CASSYPPTVPNTEAFF

D gene: NA
clone size: NA
V gene: TRBV5-1
J gene: TRBJ1-2
CDR3 DNA: TGCGCCAGCAGCTTGGGGCATCGCACACCCTATGGCTACACCTTC
CDR3 protein: CASSLGHRTPYGYTF

D gene: NA
clone size: NA
V gene: TRBV6-5
J gene: TRBJ1-6
CDR3 DNA: TGTGCCAGCAGTCCCCCCCGGGACACTAATTCACCCCTCCACTTT
CDR3 protein: CASSPPRDTNSPLHF

D gene: TRBD1
clone size: NA
V gene: TRBV28
J gene: TRBJ1-4
CDR3 DNA: TGTGCCAGCAGGACAGGGCAGGGTGAAAAACTGTTTTTT
CDR3 protein: CASRTGQGEKLFF

D gene: NA
clone size: NA
V gene: TRBV28
J gene: TRBJ2-1
CDR3 DNA: TGTGCCAGCAGTTTGCCTCAGTACAATGAGCAGTTCTTC
CDR3 protein: CASSLPQYNEQFF

D gene: NA
clone size: NA
V gene: TRBV4-2
J gene: TRBJ2-1
CDR3 DNA: TGTGCCAGCAGCCAAGATTCTAGCGAGACCTACAATGAGCAGTTCTTC
CDR3 protein: CASSQDSSETYNEQFF

D gene: TRBD2
clone size: NA
V gene: TRBV18
J gene: TRBJ2-7
CDR3 DNA: TGTGCCAGCTCACCGTTCGGGGGGGCTATCAACGAGCAGTACTTC
CDR3 protein: CASSPFGGAINEQYF

D gene: NA
clone size: NA
V gene: TRBV7-9
J gene: TRBJ1-1
CDR3 DNA: TGTGCCAGCAGCTTCGGAGCGAACACTGAAGCTTTCTTT
CDR3 protein: CASSFGANTEAFF

D gene: NA
clone size: NA
V gene: TRBV29-1
J gene: TRBJ1-5
CDR3 DNA: TGCAGCGTGTCGGGACATCCAGACCAGCCCCAGCATTTT
CDR3 protein: CSVSGHPDQPQHF

D gene: TRBD1
clone size: NA
V gene: TRBV27
J gene: TRBJ1-6
CDR3 DNA: TGTGCCAGCAGGGTGGGGGACAGAGGATCACCCCTCCACTTT
CDR3 protein: CASRVGDRGSPLHF

D gene: NA
clone size: NA
V gene: TRBV7-6
J gene: TRBJ2-7
CDR3 DNA: TGTGCCAGCAGCTTAGTGGCAGGGCGGGAGCAGTACTTC
CDR3 protein: CASSLVAGREQYF

D gene: NA
clone size: NA
V gene: TRBV27
J gene: TRBJ1-5
CDR3 DNA: TGTGCCAGCAGAAAACTGGGCCAGCCCCAGCATTTT
CDR3 protein: CASRKLGQPQHF

D gene: TRBD1
clone size: NA
V gene: TRBV27
J gene: TRBJ2-3
CDR3 DNA: TGTGCCAGCAGTCCCCGGACAGGGGGCCCCACAGATACGCAGTATTTT
CDR3 protein: CASSPRTGGPTDTQYF

D gene: TRBD1
clone size: NA
V gene: TRBV19
J gene: TRBJ2-6
CDR3 DNA: TGTGCCAGTAGTATCCCAGGGGGCGCTGGGGCCAACGTCCTGACTTTC
CDR3 protein: CASSIPGGAGANVLTF

D gene: TRBD1
clone size: NA
V gene: TRBV28
J gene: TRBJ2-7
CDR3 DNA: TGTGCCAGCAATAAACACAGGGGTCTGCACGAGCAGTACTTC
CDR3 protein: CASNKHRGLHEQYF

D gene: TRBD1
clone size: once
V gene: TRBV7-2
J gene: TRBJ1-4
CDR3 DNA: TGTGCCAGCAGCCCGAGGATAGGGACAGGGGGGGAAAAACTGTTTTTT
CDR3 protein: CASSPRIGTGGEKLFF

D gene: NA
clone size: NA
V gene: TRBV9
J gene: TRBJ2-5
CDR3 DNA: TGTGCCAGCAGCGTCCCCCCCGGAGAGACCCAGTACTTC
CDR3 protein: CASSVPPGETQYF

D gene: NA
clone size: once
V gene: TRBV19
J gene: TRBJ1-2
CDR3 DNA: TGTGCCAGTAGCAACAGGGTAGCTAACTATGGCTACACCTTC
CDR3 protein: CASSNRVANYGYTF

D gene: NA
clone size: once
V gene: TRBV11-2
J gene: TRBJ2-1
CDR3 DNA: TGTGCCAGCAGCCCCCGACAGCTCTCCAGCTCCTACAATGAGCAGTTCTTC
CDR3 protein: CASSPRQLSSSYNEQFF

D gene: NA
clone size: NA
V gene: TRBV28
J gene: TRBJ1-5
CDR3 DNA: TGTGCCAGCATCGACGGGGACATCGTCTATCAGCCCCAGCATTTT
CDR3 protein: CASIDGDIVYQPQHF

D gene: NA
clone size: NA
V gene: TRBV4-1
J gene: TRBJ1-2
CDR3 DNA: TGCGCCAGCAGCCAAGATGAGGGCTACTATGGCTACACCTTC
CDR3 protein: CASSQDEGYYGYTF

D gene: TRBD1
clone size: NA
V gene: TRBV6-5
J gene: TRBJ2-3
CDR3 DNA: TGTGCCAGCAGTTCGCCGGGACAGGCAGATACGCAGTATTTT
CDR3 protein: CASSSPGQADTQYF

D gene: TRBD1
clone size: NA
V gene: TRBV28
J gene: TRBJ1-5
CDR3 DNA: TGTGCCAGCAGACCGACAGGGGGAGCCCAGCATTTT
CDR3 protein: CASRPTGGAQHF

D gene: NA
clone size: NA
V gene: TRBV5-1
J gene: TRBJ2-6
CDR3 DNA: TGCGCCAGCAGCACGACACTCACTGGGGCCAACGTCCTGACTTTC
CDR3 protein: CASSTTLTGANVLTF

D gene: TRBD1
clone size: NA
V gene: TRBV28
J gene: TRBJ2-7
CDR3 DNA: TGTGCCAGCAGTGAAAGGACAGGGCGGGGTGTTTTCTACGAGCAGTACTTC
CDR3 protein: CASSERTGRGVFYEQYF

D gene: NA
clone size: NA
V gene: TRBV21-1
J gene: TRBJ2-7
CDR3 DNA: TGTGCCAGCAGCGAGGCAGCGGAGCGCTACGAGCAGTACTTC
CDR3 protein: CASSEAAERYEQYF

D gene: TRBD2
clone size: NA
V gene: TRBV7-2
J gene: TRBJ2-7
CDR3 DNA: TGTGCCAGCAGCGTAGCGGGAGGACCCTACGAGCAGTACTTC
CDR3 protein: CASSVAGGPYEQYF

D gene: NA
clone size: NA
V gene: TRBV19
J gene: TRBJ1-1
CDR3 DNA: TGTGCCAGTAGTATCGCTCGGGTGGGGCTAATAGACATGAACACTGAAGCTTTCTTT
CDR3 protein: CASSIARVGLIDMNTEAFF